The next 14 T cell receptor beta chains were all read from a single sample in a study of T cell responses to AZD1222 COVID-19 vaccine. The assay was immunoSEQ multiplex PCR, and TCRdb's table has in-frame clones only and misses some. The sample yields around 81,000 clones, about 91% seen once. This sample comprised peripheral blood, obtained 28 days after the second AZD1222 dose. The receptors derive from an adult who received the AZD1222 COVID-19 vaccine.

The chain joins TRBV10-1 to TRBJ2-1, with 8 bases matching TRBD1. V dropped 4 bases and J dropped 3; count of bases not matched to a gene: 8. Per the germline V gene, CDR1 is WNHNN and CDR2 is SYGVQD (reference sequence). CDR3 length: 16 amino acids. CDR3 amino acids: CASSGRRTGRYNEQFF. Here the CDR3 DNA reads TGCGCCAGCAGTGGGAGAAGGACAGGGCGCTACAATGAGCAGTTCTTC.

The chain uses TRBV11-1 and TRBJ1-5; D may be TRBD1 (5 bases). V gave up 1 base and J gave up 3 bases, with 10 bases separating them. Germline V lookup: CDR1 SGHAT, CDR2 FQDESV (reference sequence). The CDR3 is 15 amino acids. The CDR3 DNA follows: TGTGCCAGCAGCTTAGGGCCGGGGGACAATCAGCCCCAGCATTTT. It yields the protein CASSLGPGDNQPQHF. The whole variable domain, remainder taken from reference TRBV11-1 and TRBJ1-5, is EAEVAQSPRYKITEKSQAVAFWCDPISGHATLYWYRQILGQGPELLVQFQDESVVDDSQLPKDRFSAERLKGVDSTLKIQPAELGDSAMYLCASSLGPGDNQPQHFGDGTRLSIL.

This sequence joins TRBV28 and TRBJ2-7; the D gene could be TRBD1 or TRBD2 (5 bases each). Germline V gene data show CDR1 as MDHEN and CDR2 as SYDVKM. The CDR3 has 12 residues. The ends were cut back, 7 bases at V and 9 bases at J, with 16 bases in the middle. The CDR3 reads CASMGPRLRQYF. CDR3 sequence (DNA): TGTGCCAGCATGGGACCCCGCCTTAGGCAGTACTTC.

The rearrangement uses TRBV7-3 and TRBJ2-5; TRBD2 agrees at 11 bases. There are 15 residues in the CDR3. Germline CDR1 reads SGHTA; CDR2 reads FQGTGA. J was trimmed by 2 bases and V by 5 bases; bases with no gene match: 4. DNA for the CDR3: TGTGCCAGCAGCCGGACTAGCGGGCTTCAAGAGACCCAGTACTTC. It codes for CASSRTSGLQETQYF.

V usage is TRBV6-4 and J usage is TRBJ1-1, with 11 positions matching TRBD1. J lost 10 bases, V lost 3 bases, and 4 bases had no gene match. The germline CDR1 and CDR2 sequences are MRHNA and SNTAGT. The CDR3 runs to 13 residues. The CDR3 region has the DNA TGTGCCAGCAGTGAAGGACAGGGGGCGAGAGCTTTCTTT. Its translation: CASSEGQGARAFF.

CDR3 nucleotides: TGCAGTGCCTCGCGGGCAAGTGAGTTCTTC. Translation gives CSASRASEFF. The V gene is TRBV20-1, the J gene TRBJ2-1, with D maybe TRBD2 (5 bases). This CDR3 spans 10 amino acids. V was cut by 6 bases and J by 14 bases, with 14 bases left in between. Per germline, CDR1 DFQATT and CDR2 SNEGSKA (reference sequence).

V and J are TRBV5-4 and TRBJ2-1; 11 bases are a match to TRBD2. This CDR3 region has 16 residues. CDR1 SGHNT and CDR2 YYREEE come from the germline V gene (reference sequence). J gave up 8 bases and V 5 bases, and 12 bases lay outside the gene matches. CDR3 sequence: CASSEGGPLAGDEQFF. The CDR3 nucleotides read TGTGCCAGCAGTGAGGGAGGCCCACTAGCGGGAGATGAGCAGTTCTTC.

The chain joins TRBV5-1 to TRBJ1-1, with D uncertain. The CDR3 runs to 14 residues. Trimming left V 2 bases short and J 4 bases short, with 12 bases between. Germline-derived CDR1 and CDR2 are SGHRS and YFSETQ. CDR3 in amino acids: CASSLRDGPTEAFF. The CDR3 region has the DNA TGCGCCAGCAGCTTACGTGACGGGCCCACTGAAGCTTTCTTT. Combining the CDR3 with reference TRBV5-1 and TRBJ1-1 gives the whole variable domain KAGVTQTPRYLIKTRGQQVTLSCSPISGHRSVSWYQQTPGQGLQFLFEYFSETQRNKGNFPGRFSGRQFSNSRSEMNVSTLELGDSALYLCASSLRDGPTEAFFGQGTRLTVV.

V usage is TRBV9 and J usage is TRBJ2-2; D unresolved. V was pared by 4 bases and J by 2 bases, with 12 bases between. The CDR3 sequence is 15 residues long. Germline V gene sequence: CDR1 SGDLS, CDR2 YYNGEE. The CDR3 region has the DNA TGTGCCAGCAGCCTCAGTAGTTCCAACACCGGGGAGCTGTTTTTT. This sequence encodes CASSLSSSNTGELFF.

The V and J genes are TRBV25-1 and TRBJ2-2; maybe TRBD1 (5 bases). Trimming removed 2 bases from V and 5 bases from J, with 12 bases in between. CDR1 is MGHDK, CDR2 SYGVNS, per germline. The CDR3 covers 15 residues. In nucleotides, the CDR3 is TGTGCCAGCAGTGAAGGGTCCAGGGATACCGGGGAGCTGTTTTTT. Protein: CASSEGSRDTGELFF.

The gene calls are TRBV5-1 and TRBJ1-1; D gene ambiguous. Between the trimmed V and J ends, which lost 1 base and 1 base, there was a span of 8 bases. Germline CDR1 SGHRS, CDR2 YFSETQ. CDR3 length equals 14 residues. The CDR3: CASSLLAENTEAFF. CDR3 DNA sequence: TGCGCCAGCAGCTTGTTAGCCGAGAACACTGAAGCTTTCTTT.

The V call is TRBV2, the J call TRBJ1-2; maybe TRBD1 (6 bases). V was clipped by 6 bases and J by 3 bases, with 8 bases between them. Germline V lookup: CDR1 SNHLY, CDR2 FYNNEI. The CDR3 runs 12 residues. The CDR3 DNA reads TGTGCCAGCAGGGGGGCAGACTATGGCTACACCTTC. This translates into CASRGADYGYTF.

The J gene is TRBJ2-7, the V gene TRBV19; D might be TRBD1 (6 bases). Trimming removed 3 bases at V and 2 bases at J, with 11 bases between. CDR1 is LNHDA and CDR2 is SQIVND in the germline V gene (reference sequence). The CDR3 runs to 14 residues. The CDR3 protein is CASSMVPGAYEQYF. CDR3 coding DNA: TGTGCCAGTAGTATGGTCCCAGGGGCCTACGAGCAGTACTTC.

V and J are TRBV29-1 and TRBJ2-1; possibly TRBD1 for D (6 bases). Germline loops: CDR1 SQVTM, CDR2 ANQGSEA. This CDR3 is built from 12 residues. With 7 bases removed from V and 6 bases from J, the gap between germline ends came to 13 bases. CDR3 nucleotides: TGCAGCGCGAAAACAGGGTCCAATGAGCAGTTCTTC. Protein: CSAKTGSNEQFF.